This entry lists 25 T cell receptor beta chains sequenced from one sample in a study of neurological immune-mediated disorders (dated by TCRdb to the late 2010s). Libraries were built with 5' RACE. Sequenced using an Illumina HiSeq 2500. Through fastp at Q25 and MiXCR, TCRdb rebuilt clones from the public reads, retaining in-frame beta chains. Merged by CDR3 protein, the rows form single entries marked with the most common genes and DNA. The sample table contains fewer than 85,000 distinct CDR3 sequences; only one count was recorded for around 4.5% of them. The top ten clonotypes cover approximately 5.7% of the sample. The intended sense of this specimen's time point label: longitudinal time-point 3. Sequencing was done on a sample of PBMCs. Receptors originate from a woman aged 60-75 years with multiple sclerosis.

The sample holds many counts of this clonotype. This rearrangement joins TRBV29-1 to TRBJ1-5; 8 bases are a match to TRBD1. Trimming removed 7 bases from V and 6 bases from J; junction bases left unmatched: 8. The CDR3 contains 13 residues. Germline V CDR1 and CDR2: SQVTM, ANQGSEA. The CDR3 sequence: CSATGQGGQPQHF. The CDR3 DNA is TGCAGCGCCACTGGACAGGGAGGTCAGCCCCAGCATTTT.

There are many counts of this clonotype. This chain links TRBV5-1 with TRBJ1-6; D gene unclear. The CDR3 loop spans 15 amino acids. Germline assignment: CDR1 SGHRS and CDR2 YFSETQ. V lost 5 bases to trimming and J lost 0 bases, with 9 bases between them. The CDR3 DNA follows: TGCGCCAGCAGTGCACTGAGCTCCTATAATTCACCCCTCCACTTT. It is translated as CASSALSSYNSPLHF.

This clonotype was observed many times. The CDR3 DNA sequence: TGTGCCAGCAGGGCCCAGGACAGGGGAGGGACCTACGAGCAGTACTTC. As protein: CASRAQDRGGTYEQYF. The V and J genes are TRBV5-6 and TRBJ2-7, with TRBD1 identical over 9 bases. This CDR3 comprises 16 residues. Germline assignment: CDR1 SGHDT and CDR2 YYEEEE. J gave up 2 bases and V 5 bases, and 11 bases lay outside the gene matches.

This clonotype was seen at least ten times. This chain connects TRBV29-1 to TRBJ1-4, with 7 nucleotides matching TRBD1. The CDR3 runs 14 residues. CDR1 is SQVTM and CDR2 is ANQGSEA in the germline V gene. The junction had 6 bases not matched to a gene; V was cut back by 6 bases and J by 2 bases. The CDR3 DNA follows: TGCAGCGTCATTCAAGGGGGCACTAATGAAAAACTGTTTTTT. Its translation is CSVIQGGTNEKLFF.

This clonotype has a count of ten or more. The rearrangement uses TRBV5-1 and TRBJ2-1; D call uncertain. The germline V and J ends were trimmed by 1 base and 4 bases, with 3 bases remaining between them. Germline CDR1 reads SGHRS; CDR2 reads YFSETQ. This CDR3 is 12 amino acids long. CDR3 sequence reads: CASSLIYNEQFF. In nucleotides, the CDR3 is TGCGCCAGCAGCTTGATATACAATGAGCAGTTCTTC.

This clonotype was recorded many times. Given the absence of the conserved phenylalanine or tryptophan at the CDR3 end, a read error is likely. The limits of the CDR3 on the DNA are not certain, so only TCRdb's listed CDR3 is given. V usage is TRBV10-2 and J usage is TRBJ2-4; the listed D gene, TRBD1, was not tested against the DNA. The CDR3 length is 11 residues, termini included. Germline lookup yields CDR1 WSHSY and CDR2 SAAADI. The CDR3 reads CASSDGQGAIV.

This clonotype was counted at least ten times. The genes are TRBV29-1 and TRBJ2-7; the match to TRBD2 covers 7 bases. This CDR3 comprises 15 residues. Germline V CDR1 and CDR2: SQVTM, ANQGSEA. Trimming removed 0 bases from V and 1 base from J; junction bases left unmatched: 6. The CDR3 DNA follows: TGCAGCGTTGAAGATCAGGGAGGGTTTTCCTACGAGCAGTACTTC. Its translation: CSVEDQGGFSYEQYF.

At least ten counts were recorded for this clonotype. The CDR3 sequence is CASSFQGAEYEQYF. CDR3 DNA: TGCGCCAGCAGCTTCCAGGGGGCGGAATACGAGCAGTACTTC. The chain recombines TRBV5-1 with TRBJ2-7, with TRBD1 matching over 8 bases. This CDR3 has 14 amino acids. V trimming: 2 bases; J trimming: 4 bases; junction bases outside the gene matches: 5. Germline lookup yields CDR1 SGHRS and CDR2 YFSETQ. Using reference TRBV5-1 and TRBJ2-7 for the parts outside the CDR3, the full variable domain is KAGVTQTPRYLIKTRGQQVTLSCSPISGHRSVSWYQQTPGQGLQFLFEYFSETQRNKGNFPGRFSGRQFSNSRSEMNVSTLELGDSALYLCASSFQGAEYEQYFGPGTRLTVT.

This clonotype was picked up many times. The chain uses TRBV28 and TRBJ1-1; D might be TRBD1 (5 bases). V gave up 0 bases and J gave up 8 bases, with 10 bases separating them. The length of the CDR3 is 13 residues. Per germline, CDR1 MDHEN and CDR2 SYDVKM. CDR3 residues: CASSLWERQEAFF. The CDR3 DNA follows: TGTGCCAGCAGTTTATGGGAGAGACAGGAAGCTTTCTTT.

This clonotype has a count of ten or more. The chain carries TRBV5-1 and TRBJ2-1; a weak D match, TRBD1 (5 bases). The ends were cut back, 2 bases at V and 4 bases at J, with 13 bases in the middle. Per germline, CDR1 SGHRS and CDR2 YFSETQ. The length of the CDR3 is 15 residues. The CDR3 DNA sequence: TGCGCCAGCAGCTTCGCGACAGCTGGATACAATGAGCAGTTCTTC. Translated, it gives CASSFATAGYNEQFF. Supplemented by reference TRBV5-1 and TRBJ2-1, the full variable domain reads KAGVTQTPRYLIKTRGQQVTLSCSPISGHRSVSWYQQTPGQGLQFLFEYFSETQRNKGNFPGRFSGRQFSNSRSEMNVSTLELGDSALYLCASSFATAGYNEQFFGPGTRLTVL.

This clonotype was detected ten times or more. The rearrangement links TRBV4-1 to TRBJ1-3, with D maybe TRBD1 (6 bases). Germline V gives CDR1 MGHRA, CDR2 YSYEKL. The CDR3 is made up of 17 amino acids. V lost 1 base and J lost 3, with 16 bases in between. CDR3: CASSQGSPRGGGNTIYF. The DNA of the CDR3 is TGCGCCAGCAGCCAAGGATCCCCCAGGGGTGGTGGAAACACCATATATTTT.

The gene calls are TRBV4-1 and TRBJ1-2, with D possibly matching TRBD1 (5 bases). Germline V gene sequence: CDR1 MGHRA, CDR2 YSYEKL. The CDR3 consists of 15 residues. V lost 2 bases and J lost 4, with 14 bases in between. The CDR3 coding sequence is TGCGCCAGCAGCCAACGCCAGGGCGGTGGCTATGGCTACACCTTC. This codes for CASSQRQGGGYGYTF.

This clonotype was counted ten times or more. The rearrangement joins TRBV20-1 to TRBJ2-3; a possible D gene is TRBD1 (6 bases). Germline V gene data show CDR1 as DFQATT and CDR2 as SNEGSKA (reference sequence). V was clipped by 0 bases and J by 2 bases, with 9 bases between them. The CDR3 contains 14 residues. CDR3 in amino acids: CSAREVGATDTQYF. In nucleotides, the CDR3 is TGCAGTGCTAGAGAGGTGGGGGCCACAGATACGCAGTATTTT.

This clonotype was counted ten times or more. The chain joins TRBV10-3 to TRBJ1-2, with 8 bases fitting TRBD1. Germline lookup yields CDR1 ENHRY and CDR2 SYGVKD. Trimming at V came to 6 bases and at J to 5 bases, leaving 2 bases not matched to a gene. This CDR3 contains 12 residues. The CDR3 region is CAISRQGYGYTF. The CDR3 nucleotides are TGTGCCATCAGCCGACAGGGGTATGGCTACACCTTC.

Comments on this clonotype: The junction departs from germline at one end; a sequencing error may be responsible. The chain employs TRBV5-1 and TRBJ2-7; D is perhaps TRBD1 or TRBD2 (5 bases each). There are 15 residues in the CDR3. The V gene's germline CDR1 is SGHRS and CDR2 YFSETQ. CDR3 nucleotide sequence: TGCGCCAGCATCTTGGGGGTAGGAGCGCTCCACGAGCAGTACTTC. It yields the protein CASILGVGALHEQYF.

This clonotype has at least ten counts. The CDR3 region is CASREDSSYNSPLHF. CDR3 bases: TGTGCCAGCAGGGAAGACAGCTCCTATAATTCACCCCTCCACTTT. The chain employs TRBV12-3 or TRBV12-4 and TRBJ1-6, with D maybe TRBD1 (5 bases). V was clipped by 6 bases and J by 0 bases, with 9 bases between them. The CDR3 totals 15 residues.

This clonotype appeared many times. V and J are TRBV12-5 and TRBJ2-1, with a weak D call TRBD1 (6 bases). There are 15 residues in the CDR3. Trimming removed 3 bases at V and 4 bases at J, with 13 bases between. Germline V gene lookup returns CDR1 LGHNT and CDR2 FRNRAP. The CDR3 nucleotides read TGTGCTAGTGGTTTATCCGGGACACCGTACAATGAGCAGTTCTTC. It codes for CASGLSGTPYNEQFF. The whole variable domain, remainder taken from reference TRBV12-5 and TRBJ2-1, is DARVTQTPRHKVTEMGQEVTMRCQPILGHNTVFWYRQTMMQGLELLAYFRNRAPLDDSGMPKDRFSAEMPDATLATLKIQPSEPRDSAVYFCASGLSGTPYNEQFFGPGTRLTVL.

This clonotype showed up many times. V gene TRBV5-1 combines with J gene TRBJ2-3; 7 bases line up with TRBD1. The junction had 7 bases not matched to a gene; V was cut back by 4 bases and J by 2 bases. Germline CDR1 and CDR2: SGHRS and YFSETQ. The CDR3 length is 15 residues. The CDR3 loop is CASSGPGQLTDTQYF. The CDR3 DNA follows: TGCGCCAGCAGCGGCCCGGGACAGCTCACAGATACGCAGTATTTT.

This clonotype was seen ten or more times. The chain recombines TRBV5-1 with TRBJ1-1; D gene ambiguous. V was pared by 0 bases and J by 3 bases, with 12 bases between. The CDR3 is made up of 15 amino acids. Germline CDR1 is SGHRS and CDR2 is YFSETQ. The DNA for the CDR3 is TGCGCCAGCAGCTTGGTACCGGGTCCGGACACTGAAGCTTTCTTT. This codes for CASSLVPGPDTEAFF.

This clonotype has ten or more counts. The chain joins TRBV7-9 to TRBJ2-7, with 9 bases lining up with TRBD1. The CDR3 sequence is 16 residues long. V dropped 4 bases and J dropped 7; count of bases not matched to a gene: 14. The germline V gene has CDR1 SEHNR and CDR2 FQNEAQ (reference sequence). As DNA, the CDR3 is TGTGCCAGCAGCTGGCTGGGAACAGGGGGCTCGGGGGAGCAGTACTTC. Translated, it gives CASSWLGTGGSGEQYF.

Ten or more counts support this clonotype. Written as DNA, the CDR3 is TGTGCCAGCCGCGGACAGGGATTCAATCAGCCCCAGCATTTT. Translation: CASRGQGFNQPQHF. The gene calls are TRBV27 and TRBJ1-5; 8 nucleotides line up with TRBD1. J was trimmed by 3 bases and V by 8 bases; bases with no gene match: 6. The CDR3 spans 14 residues. The germline CDR1 and CDR2 sequences are MNHEY and SMNVEV (reference sequence).

The sample holds many counts of this clonotype. The chain combines TRBV29-1 with TRBJ1-1; TRBD1 is a possible D gene (5 bases). Between the trimmed V and J ends, which lost 6 bases and 0 bases, there was a span of 11 bases. CDR3 length: 13 amino acids. CDR1 and CDR2 from the germline V gene are SQVTM and ANQGSEA. CDR3 residues: CSVTRALNTEAFF. DNA of the CDR3: TGCAGCGTCACCAGGGCTCTGAACACTGAAGCTTTCTTT.

This clonotype appeared many times. The CDR3 is CASSYSGTGLSGNTIYF. DNA of the CDR3: TGTGCCAGCAGTTACTCAGGGACAGGGTTATCTGGAAACACCATATATTTT. This chain connects TRBV6-5 to TRBJ1-3; 9 bases are a match to TRBD1. The CDR3 has 17 amino acids. V shed 0 bases and J 1 base; nucleotides not matched to a gene: 4. Germline values: CDR1 MNHEY, CDR2 SVGAGI.

The table lists this clonotype with many counts. The chain is built from TRBV5-1 and TRBJ2-3; D may be TRBD1 or TRBD2 (5 bases each). V gave up 4 bases and J gave up 2 bases, with 11 bases separating them. This CDR3 contains 14 residues. From germline, CDR1 is SGHRS and CDR2 YFSETQ. The CDR3 coding sequence is TGCGCCAGCAGCCTGGGGGATTTCACAGATACGCAGTATTTT. Its protein product is CASSLGDFTDTQYF.

This clonotype occurred many times. The chain links TRBV20-1 to TRBJ1-4; a possible D gene is TRBD1 (6 bases). Germline CDR1 is DFQATT and CDR2 is SNEGSKA (reference sequence). The CDR3 is 13 amino acids. V lost 7 bases and J lost 1, with 10 bases in between. The CDR3 DNA follows: TGCAGTGTCCCGGACAGAACTAATGAAAAACTGTTTTTT. This encodes CSVPDRTNEKLFF.